This T cell receptor beta chain was observed in a study of sequential checkpoint blockade in melanoma (dated by TCRdb to the late 2010s). Study-wide context: Patients were randomized 1:1 to first-line nivolumab followed by ipilimumab (arm A) or ipilimumab followed by nivolumab (arm B). Maintenance nivolumab came after both trial sequences. The paper's findings and limits, for the study overall: The response-prediction model combining TCR metrics and mutation burden needs validation in larger, independent patient cohorts.

Between the V and J ends, shortened by 5 bases and 7 bases respectively, the junction contains 18 bases. The germline V gene (reference sequence) gives CDR1 as SEHNR and CDR2 as FQNEAQ. The CDR3 runs 15 amino acids, cysteine and phenylalanine included. Only the CDR3 DNA stays, 45 bases, in frame from base 1. The immunoSEQ Assay was used to immunosequence TCRbeta CDR3 regions from genomic DNA. Genomic DNA was amplified by bias-controlled multiplex PCR before high-throughput sequencing. The authors' pipeline ran thus. To quantify the absolute abundance of each unique TCRbeta CDR3 region, the sequences were collapsed and filtered. Clonality, defined as 1 minus Pielou's evenness, was calculated using only productive rearrangements. Clones with significantly greater frequencies in on-treatment versus baseline samples were identified using a previously published method. Here the immuneACCESS table is served through TCRdb, limited to in-frame sequences with V and J called. Missing clones are a known gap in these copies; in checked studies unresolved V genes cover under half, and the rest lacks a known reason. V and J calls and clone size are copied from that table; D and trimming were computed from the DNA. The sample includes roughly 34,000 clones, with approximately 86% observed a single time. The ten largest clones capture around 23% of the sample.

As regards this clone: What this receptor recognizes is not known. One base away there is no much larger clone; base qualities are not given.

The treatment or condition label, as the study defines it: randomized to nivolumab then ipilimumab (arm A) or the reverse (arm B). None of the patients in the trial had previously been given DNA-damaging chemotherapy. Thawed PBMCs were sorted on a FACS Aria II flow cytometer to isolate live CD3+CD8+ cells negative for CD19 and CD56. Samples came from patients with melanoma in CheckMate 064, a randomized, open-label phase II trial of sequential checkpoint blockade. Peripheral blood mononuclear cells were collected by leukapheresis, purified with Ficoll-Paque, and frozen in human serum with approximately 10% DMSO. Purity of sorted blood CD3+CD8+ cells was verified at >95% immediately after sorting, followed by DNA extraction.

The sample here was CD8+ T cells sorted from blood (inferred from file names), taken from a patient given nivolumab and ipilimumab in sequence. The receptor was derived from a human donor with melanoma. Rearrangement joined TRBV7-9 to TRBJ2-1; TRBD2 is a possible D gene, resting on 7 matching bases. CDR3 region: CASSPVGRGGNEQFF. In nucleotide form, the sequence is TGTGCCAGCAGCCCCGTAGGGAGGGGGGGGAATGAGCAGTTCTTC.